This TCR beta chain was found in a study of shared clonotypes between healthy human individuals (dated by TCRdb to the early 2020s). For the wider study: A few men and two women, aged 18 to 49 years, made up the cohort. Libraries were prepared and TCR repertoires were sequenced by different laboratories using diverse techniques, in order to increase sequencing depth and limit assay-specific biases. To estimate repertoire size and how much clonotypes are shared between individuals, the study performed deep sequencing of blood TCR repertoires from about five healthy adults. Each donor's leukapheresis produced roughly between roughly 0.85 and 9 billion PBMCs. For each donor, CD4 naive and CD4 memory were each run on three plates, CD8 naive on two plates, and CD8 memory on one plate. Paper-wide results and their limitations: Pairwise subsampling indicated that sequencing depth was expected to affect the degree of clonotype sharing among donors. About 5% of naive CD4, 3.5% of naive CD8, roughly 2.4% of memory CD4, and 0.4% of memory CD8 clonotypes were shared across a few donors. The genetic and exposure-history diversity represented was limited by the small number of donors. Estimated clonotype richness was generally larger for naive than for memory subsets. Compared with non-shared clonotypes, the clonotypes found in all four sorted-subset donors had higher generation probabilities. Rarefaction of sorted-subset datasets indicated incomplete sequencing despite the large sequencing depth. Sampling was restricted to blood, and TCR repertoires in tissue are likely to differ from TCR repertoires in blood.

Donors were healthy HIV-negative adults with no recently reported acute infections or vaccinations. All donors were Caucasian adults living in Nashville, Tennessee, USA. CD4+ T cells were enriched by magnetic negative selection; naive cells were then positively selected on CD45RA, and the negative fraction formed the memory subset. After blood collection by leukapheresis, PBMCs were isolated using Ficoll-Histopaque density gradient centrifugation and then cryopreserved in the vapor phase of liquid nitrogen. Analytical flow cytometry was used to check the purity and quantity of each magnetically sorted T cell population. Genomic DNA was isolated from each sorted fraction and quantified by UV absorbance on a Nanodrop 2000c. Notes on this clone: Its antigen is not yet known. Qualities for individual bases were not recorded, and no much larger clone is one base off.

Using the deep immunoSEQ assay, TCR CDR3 regions were amplified from genomic DNA by multiplex PCR. Genomic DNA extracted from each cell subset was distributed evenly over all wells of several immunoSEQ 96-well plates, and each plate served as one replicate. For sorted subsets, approximately 210 ng genomic DNA, equal to tens of thousands of T cell genomes, was loaded into each replicate PCR. Purified libraries were measured with a Qubit 3.0 fluorometer, size-checked on a Bioanalyzer 2100, and measured again with the KAPA Library Quantification kit. Every immunoSEQ 96-well plate was sequenced on a separate single-read 150-cycle Illumina NextSeq 550 flow cell. The original pipeline was this. Because only junctional sequences without quality scores were contained in the immunoSEQ output, filtering matching that applied to full-length reads could not be performed. To assign V/J genes and CDR3, sequences were annotated using PyIR, a Python wrapper for IgBLAST v1.9, with IMGT germline references. Reads were filtered out if the reads had weak V/J assignments (E-value above 1e-6), no CDR3, stop codons, out-of-frame junctions, or ambiguous translated residues. V3J clonotypes were defined as sequences sharing an identical inferred V gene, J gene, and CDR3 amino acid sequence. Percentage overlap between repertoires was computed as shared unique clonotypes divided by the size of the smaller repertoire. RTK rarefaction, the Chao1 estimator, and Recon v2.1 estimates of unobserved clonotypes were used to assess repertoire richness. Generation probabilities for all TCRbeta clonotypes obtained by the gDNA method from four donors were computed using OLGA. TCRdb took over this immuneACCESS table, retaining in-frame rearrangements with V and J assigned. Such tables are incomplete; in checked studies, under half of the missing clones stem from an unresolved V gene, and the remainder is unexplained. The V and J calls and clone size come from that table; D and trimming were worked out from the DNA. The sample data list fewer than 1.6 million clones, and approximately 98.5% of these were observed just once. The top ten clonotypes cover approximately 0.4% of the sample.

V has 0 bases trimmed and J has 1 base trimmed; junction bases matching no gene number 3. CDR1 KGHSH and CDR2 LQKENI were looked up in the germline V gene. The CDR3 numbers 15 residues from cysteine through phenylalanine. Only the CDR3 DNA is retained, 45 bases long and in frame from the first base. The rearranged segments are TRBV18 and TRBJ2-7; 7 bases in the junction line up with TRBD1. The TCR sequence derives from a young man in good health. The material sequenced was naive CD4+ T cells sorted from blood. This specimen's cell subset or site label, per the study, means: CD45RA+ positively selected. CDR3 region: CASSPPGTVSYEQYF. The DNA is as follows: TGTGCCAGCTCACCACCGGGGACAGTATCCTACGAGCAGTACTTC. The entire variable domain, with the stretches around the CDR3 drawn from the reference TRBV18 and TRBJ2-7 proteins, is NAGVMQNPRHLVRRRGQEARLRCSPMKGHSHVYWYRQLPEEGLKFMVYLQKENIIDESGMPKERFSAEFPKEGPSILRIQQVVRGDSAAYFCASSPPGTVSYEQYFGPGTRLTVT.